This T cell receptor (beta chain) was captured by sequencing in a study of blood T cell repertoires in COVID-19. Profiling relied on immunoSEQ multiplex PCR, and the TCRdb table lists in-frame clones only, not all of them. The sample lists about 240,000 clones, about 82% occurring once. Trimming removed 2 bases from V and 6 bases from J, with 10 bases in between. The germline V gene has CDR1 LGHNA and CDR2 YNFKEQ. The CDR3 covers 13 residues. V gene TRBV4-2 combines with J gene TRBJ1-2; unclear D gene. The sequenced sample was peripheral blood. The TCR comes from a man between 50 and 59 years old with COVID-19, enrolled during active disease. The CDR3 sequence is CASSQQVFHGYTF. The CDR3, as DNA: TGTGCCAGCAGCCAACAGGTGTTTCATGGCTACACCTTC.